Listed below are T cell receptor beta chains from one sample, sequenced in a study of cytomegalovirus exposure and HLA in healthy donors. The data were produced by immunoSEQ multiplex PCR, yet TCRdb's version contains in-frame clones alone and is incomplete. Among 110,000 or so clones, about 72% were seen once, and the ten largest hold approximately 5%. Material for sequencing was PBMCs. The receptors here all came from a man over 45 in good health and CMV-seropositive. The CDR3 runs from the conserved cysteine through the conserved F or W. D genes are given only for firm matches. A row's size may be missing; if present it is once, few, many or a size class.

j_call v_call d_call clone_size cdr3_nt cdr3_aa
TRBJ1-1 TRBV19 TRBD1 NA TGTGCCAGTAGCCTGGGACAGGTGGACACTGAAGCTTTCTTT CASSLGQVDTEAFF
TRBJ2-7 TRBV9 TRBD2 NA TGTGCCAGCAGCCAAATGTGGACTAGCGACTACGAGCAGTACTTC CASSQMWTSDYEQYF
TRBJ2-1 TRBV5-8 NA NA TGTGCCAGCAGCTTAGCGGGCCGACTCTACAATGAGCAGTTCTTC CASSLAGRLYNEQFF
TRBJ1-2 TRBV28 NA once TGTGCCAGCAGTCCGGCTAACTATGGCTACACCTTC CASSPANYGYTF
TRBJ1-1 TRBV28 TRBD1 NA TGTGCCAGCAGTTCGCCACAGGGGGCGCGGACTGAAGCTTTCTTT CASSSPQGARTEAFF
TRBJ1-6 TRBV6-5 TRBD1 NA TGTGCCAGCAGTCCACCTGGGACAGGAGACGGACCCCTCCACTTT CASSPPGTGDGPLHF
TRBJ2-5 TRBV28 TRBD1 NA TGTGCCAGCAGACCAGGCACCGGGACAGGGAAAAAGAGAGAGACCCAGTACTTC CASRPGTGTGKKRETQYF
TRBJ2-6 TRBV5-8 TRBD1 NA TGTGCCAGCAGTCTGGCCCGGGACAGCCTTTTCTCTGGGGCCAACGTCCTGACTTTC CASSLARDSLFSGANVLTF
TRBJ1-1 TRBV6-5 NA few TGTGCCAGCAGTTACTCGACCAGGGTGAACACTGAAGCTTTCTTT CASSYSTRVNTEAFF
TRBJ1-5 TRBV15 TRBD1 NA TGTGCCACCAGCAGAGATTTGAGACAGGGTACGTCCGGTCAGCCCCAGCATTTT CATSRDLRQGTSGQPQHF
TRBJ1-6 TRBV30 NA once TGTGCCTGTACACAGGGATCCTATAATTCACCCCTCCACTTT CACTQGSYNSPLHF
TRBJ1-2 TRBV5-1 TRBD1 once TGCGCCAGCAGCTCGGGACAGGGCTCGTTTGGCTACACCTTC CASSSGQGSFGYTF
TRBJ2-7 TRBV4-1 TRBD2 once TGCGCCAGCAGCCAAAACCTAGCGGGATTAGGGGTCGAGCAGTACTTC CASSQNLAGLGVEQYF
TRBJ2-1 TRBV30 NA NA TGTGCCTGGAGTGTAGGTCGAGGGATGGAGTTCTTC CAWSVGRGMEFF
TRBJ1-2 TRBV6-5 NA NA TGTGCCAGCAGTTACCAAGGGGCAACTGGCTACACCTTC CASSYQGATGYTF
TRBJ1-1 TRBV9 NA once TGTGCCAGCAGCGTAGACGGTACGGTGGGGGGGACTGAAGCTTTCTTT CASSVDGTVGGTEAFF